The 9 T cell receptor beta chains listed next were all sequenced from one sample in a study of spatial heterogeneity in lung cancer. MiXCR was run by TCRdb on the 5' RACE reads, yielding one entry per CDR3 protein. The repertoire includes about 15,000 distinct CDR3 sequences, 7% to 9% of them detected once, and roughly a third sits in the top ten. Time point described: sample taken at primary tumor resection. Unsorted samples of tumor, nontumor lung or frozen PBMC had their whole RNA sequenced. The starting material was PBMCs, obtained at surgery. All receptors come from a female donor with early-stage non-small cell lung cancer.

This clonotype was detected many times. The chain has TRBV7-8 and TRBJ2-3, with D possibly matching TRBD1 (5 bases). Looked up from germline, CDR1 is SGHVS and CDR2 is FQNEAQ. Trimming shortened V by 1 base and J by 2 bases, and 13 bases separated the two germline ends. This CDR3 spans 16 amino acids. The chain's CDR3 is CASSLVGAGYTDTQYF. CDR3 DNA: TGTGCCAGCAGCTTAGTTGGAGCAGGGTACACAGATACGCAGTATTTT.

The V gene is TRBV7-9, the J gene TRBJ2-5, with a possible D match to TRBD1 (5 bases). CDR1 is SEHNR and CDR2 is FQNEAQ in the germline V gene (reference sequence). This CDR3 spans 14 amino acids. V lost 4 bases to trimming and J lost 2 bases, with 11 bases between them. DNA for the CDR3: TGTGCCAGCAGCTACCGACAGCGACAAGAGACCCAGTACTTC. It encodes CASSYRQRQETQYF.

This clonotype was seen ten or more times. The CDR3, as DNA: TGTGCCAGCAGACAGTCGACTAGCGGGAGTCGGCAGTTCTTC. Residues: CASRQSTSGSRQFF. The chain links TRBV6-4 to TRBJ2-1, with 12 bases matching TRBD2. Germline V gene data show CDR1 as MRHNA and CDR2 as SNTAGT. The CDR3 runs 14 residues. V trimming: 6 bases; J trimming: 12 bases; junction bases outside the gene matches: 9.

This clonotype was observed many times. V is TRBV6-2 or TRBV6-3 and J is TRBJ1-1; no clear D gene. Per the germline V gene, CDR1 is MNHEY and CDR2 is SVGEGT. The CDR3 spans 14 residues. Trimming removed 6 bases at V and 0 bases at J, with 11 bases between. CDR3: CASRNPGMNTEAFF. CDR3 DNA: TGTGCCAGCAGAAACCCCGGGATGAACACTGAAGCTTTCTTT.

Sample share makes this clonotype medium-sized. V is TRBV6-6 and J is TRBJ2-5, with a tentative D call TRBD2 (5 bases). Trimming stripped 6 bases from V and 1 base from J, with 15 bases between. Per germline, CDR1 MNHNY and CDR2 SVGAGI (reference sequence). This CDR3 is 15 amino acids long. CDR3 DNA: TGTGCCAGCAGCCCGAGGGAACGCCTCCAAGAGACCCAGTACTTC. It specifies CASSPRERLQETQYF.

This clonotype was counted at least ten times. The V call is TRBV11-2, the J call TRBJ2-4; a possible D gene is TRBD2 (5 bases). Germline assignment: CDR1 SGHAT and CDR2 FQNNGV. The CDR3 consists of 15 residues. V lost 5 bases to trimming and J lost 9 bases, with 20 bases between them. CDR3 sequence: CASSPIRRARGIQYF. As DNA, the CDR3 is TGTGCCAGCAGCCCTATCAGGCGGGCTAGAGGCATTCAGTACTTC.

This clonotype was detected a few times. The CDR3 region has the DNA TGTGCCAGCAGTTACTCTGCCCACGAGCAGTACTTC. This translates into CASSYSAHEQYF. The rearrangement joins TRBV6-6 to TRBJ2-7, with D uncertain. Trimming removed 0 bases from V and 5 bases from J, with 5 bases in between. Germline-derived CDR1 and CDR2 are MNHNY and SVGAGI (reference sequence). This CDR3 has 12 residues.

In its sample, this clonotype was seen many times. This chain links TRBV7-2 with TRBJ2-1, with TRBD2 matching 12 bases. The CDR3 loop spans 16 amino acids. Germline CDR1 is SGHTA and CDR2 is FQGNSA. J gave up 9 bases and V 5 bases, and 11 bases lay outside the gene matches. CDR3 sequence: CASSQNRLAGVSEQFF. The CDR3 bases are TGTGCCAGCAGCCAAAACCGACTAGCGGGGGTTAGTGAGCAGTTCTTC.

This clonotype was observed many times. The CDR3 sequence: CASSFGTGTIYRPQHF. The CDR3 bases are TGTGCCAGCAGTTTCGGGACAGGAACGATTTACCGGCCCCAGCATTTT. The chain joins TRBV6-2 or TRBV6-3 to TRBJ1-5; 8 nucleotides line up with TRBD1. Germline CDR1 is MNHEY and CDR2 is SVGEGT. J lost 9 bases, V lost 4 bases, and 14 bases had no gene match. The CDR3 is made up of 16 amino acids.